This TCR delta chain was obtained from a study of gamma-delta T cells after stem cell transplantation. In regard to this clone: TCRdb's listed protein matches a much larger clone and diverges from this DNA's translation at residue 7, likely through a read error; the protein shown comes from the DNA.

Trimming shortened V by 3 bases and J by 1 base, and 23 bases separated the two germline ends. CDR1 is GEAIGNYY and CDR2 is EKD in the germline V gene. The CDR3 is 18 amino acids. TCRdb redid clone calling on the RT-PCR reads using CATT. The sample holds about 850 delta-chain clones; approximately 2.8% are singletons and the top ten take around 57%. The sequencing input was gamma-delta T cells. This sequence joins TRDV2 and TRDJ1; TRDD3 is a possible D gene (5 bases). The TCR originated in a human donor. It is not recorded whose cells these are; they may come from a transplant donor. The CDR3: CACDAIQGVTLGTDKLIF. CDR3 in DNA: TGTGCCTGTGACGCGATCCAGGGGGTTACCCTGGGCACCGATAAACTCATCTTT.